This section outlines one TCR beta chain sequence together with its context. Original handling: Estimates of nucleated cell counts were drawn from the amplification of reference gene primers. This table comes from immunoSEQ multiplex PCR, and its TCRdb copy is limited to in-frame clones, with some not included. That table supplies the V and J calls and clone size; D and trimming were determined from the DNA. Of about 250,000 clones in the sample, approximately 78% were seen once. The data belong to a study of blood T cell repertoires in COVID-19. Background on the study: Whether acute or convalescent, the COVID-19 samples came from the United States, Italy and Spain. From T cells, B-cell-depleted T cells, or PBMCs came the material, which was cDNA or gDNA.

The V gene end was trimmed by 8 bases and the J gene end by 3 bases; junction bases not matched to a gene: 5. The V gene's germline CDR1 is KGHDR and CDR2 SFDVKD. The CDR3 extends over 14 amino acids. Exposed participants encountered a COVID-19 case during the 2 weeks preceding study entry. The chain couples TRBV24-1 to TRBJ2-3; 9 positions match TRBD2. This clonotype originated in a man aged 40-50 years who had been exposed to COVID-19. Sequenced input: PBMCs or T cells enriched from blood (not recorded which). CDR3 amino acids: CATNPSGDTDTQYF. The CDR3 bases are TGTGCCACCAACCCTAGCGGGGATACAGATACGCAGTATTTT.